This TCR beta chain was profiled in a study of shared clonotypes between healthy human individuals. On the study more broadly: Samples came from two female and a few male donors aged 18 to 49.

The V gene's germline CDR1 is SGHVS and CDR2 FQNEAQ. CDR3 length: 13 amino acids. V lost 3 bases and J lost 0, with 6 bases in between. Every subset's genomic DNA went evenly onto several immunoSEQ plates. Libraries were prepared by immunoSEQ multiplex PCR; TCRdb keeps only in-frame clonotypes and omits some of them. The table records about 700,000 clones, 92% of them present only once. As concerns this clone: Its antigen is not known.

Selected positively for CCR7 and CD45RO-negative, naive CD8 cells excluded terminally differentiated effector memory CD45RA+ cells. The donor cohort consisted entirely of Caucasian adults residing in Nashville, Tennessee. Study-wide findings and caveats: Some clonotypes were shared by all four sorted-subset donors, while others were not shared. The non-shared ones had lower generation probabilities than the shared ones.

Material: naive CD8+ T cells sorted from blood. The receptor was isolated from a man aged 30-40 years in good health. This chain connects TRBV7-8 to TRBJ2-7; D gene ambiguous. The CDR3 reads CASSFYSSYEQYF. CDR3 sequence (DNA): TGTGCCAGCAGCTTTTACAGCTCCTACGAGCAGTACTTC.